This note documents a single T cell receptor beta chain sequence. The antigen is not known. This CDR3 comprises 14 residues. Germline CDR1 reads KGHDR; CDR2 reads SFDVKD. Trimming cost V 6 bases and J 6 bases, with 14 bases left between them. Clones were read by immunoSEQ multiplex PCR, and TCRdb kept only the in-frame ones, dropping some. The table shows around 130,000 clones, with 75% to 95% occurring only once. These data originate in a study of T cell responses to AZD1222 COVID-19 vaccine. Study findings and constraints: The peak T cell response came first, and repertoires were sampled only after it. Spike was spanned by vaccine-associated CD4 TCRs, with dominance at 160-218 and 743-854. Spike-specific TCR breadth and depth were elevated following two AZD1222 doses. Most donors were white British and more were female, and clonal diversity was possibly underestimated.

This sequence originates from an adult who received the MenACWY meningococcal vaccine as a control. V is TRBV24-1 and J is TRBJ1-5, with TRBD1 as a possible D gene (5 bases). This sample comprised peripheral blood, obtained 28 days after the second dose of the MenACWY control vaccine. CDR3 residues: CATSPGWGSQPQHF. The CDR3 DNA reads TGTGCCACCAGTCCAGGGTGGGGTAGTCAGCCCCAGCATTTT.